This T cell receptor (beta chain) stems from a study of T cell responses to AZD1222 COVID-19 vaccine. Study-level findings and limits: White British ancestry dominated among donors, who included more females, and clonal diversity was possibly underestimated. Targets within unmutated variant regions were reportedly found for nearly half of spike-specific TCRs.

This CDR3 contains 14 residues. The V end was cut by 4 bases, the J end by 7 bases, with 14 bases between. Germline V CDR1 and CDR2: MNHEY, SVGAGI. With respect to this clone: What it recognizes is unknown.

TCRdb's copy holds only in-frame clones and misses some; the assay was immunoSEQ multiplex PCR. This sample has about 140,000 clones, with just under 95% found just once. Sample: peripheral blood, taken on day 0 of AZD1222 vaccination. The TCR comes from an adult in good health. The chain links TRBV6-5 to TRBJ1-5, with D possibly being TRBD1 (6 bases). The CDR3 nucleotides are TGTGCCAGCAGTTCCTCGGGGGCGCGGCAGCCCCAGCATTTT. Residues: CASSSSGARQPQHF.